These T cell receptor beta chains were read from a single sample in a study of regulatory T cells in long-lasting Graves disease. TCRdb fed the multiplex PCR reads into MiXCR, producing one record per CDR3 protein. Of a few hundred thousand distinct CDR3 sequences in the sample, 20% to 25% are singletons; the top ten hold approximately 15%. The material sequenced was peripheral blood mononuclear cells (PBMCs), taken at new diagnosis, from a patient treated with antithyroid drugs. These receptors came from a female donor with Graves disease. CDR3s leave out the opening cysteine and the closing phenylalanine or tryptophan. The D gene is left open where the match is weak. Expanded clones get a size class; other rows say once, few or many, or leave the size out.

clone_size v_call d_call cdr3_aa
many TRBV7-8 - ASSLEGGRHSPLH
- TRBV14 - ASSQDFSPLH
many TRBV12-3/TRBV12-4 TRBD1 ASSLGQGSNYGYT
many TRBV20-1 - SARRAGANEKLF
many TRBV11-2 - ASSLVGLSSYEQY
many TRBV3-1 - ASSHRVSGRWF
many TRBV3-1 - ASSPSTWSQYGYT
- TRBV7-2 - ASSQQDTQY
few TRBV5-5 - ASGQSPGQREFENTIY
few TRBV9 TRBD1 ASSPKQGANTGELF
many TRBV20-1 - SANPSQASQPQH
many TRBV5-1 TRBD1 ASSKSGTGGTEAF
- TRBV12-3/TRBV12-4 TRBD1 ASRYDNRGQETQY
many TRBV11-2 - ASRTLDLETQY
many TRBV6-1 - ASSTLQAYEQY
many TRBV9 TRBD2 ASSSLGGGYDNEQF
many TRBV7-3 TRBD2 ASSLTPLGYAGDGPSYEQY